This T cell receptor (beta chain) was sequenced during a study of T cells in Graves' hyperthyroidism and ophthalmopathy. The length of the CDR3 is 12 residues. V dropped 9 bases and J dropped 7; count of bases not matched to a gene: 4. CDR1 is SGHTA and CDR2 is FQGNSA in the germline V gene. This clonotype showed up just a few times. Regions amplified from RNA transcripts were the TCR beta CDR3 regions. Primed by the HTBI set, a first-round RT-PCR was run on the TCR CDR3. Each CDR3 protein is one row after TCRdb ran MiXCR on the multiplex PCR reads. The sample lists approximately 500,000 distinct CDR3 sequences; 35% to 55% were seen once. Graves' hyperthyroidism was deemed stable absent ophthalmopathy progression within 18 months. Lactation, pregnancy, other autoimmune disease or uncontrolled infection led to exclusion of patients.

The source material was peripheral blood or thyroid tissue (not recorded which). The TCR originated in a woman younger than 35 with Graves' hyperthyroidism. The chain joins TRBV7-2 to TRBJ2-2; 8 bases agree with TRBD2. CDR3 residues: CASTGTSGELFF. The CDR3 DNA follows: TGTGCCAGTACCGGGACTAGCGGGGAGCTGTTTTTT.